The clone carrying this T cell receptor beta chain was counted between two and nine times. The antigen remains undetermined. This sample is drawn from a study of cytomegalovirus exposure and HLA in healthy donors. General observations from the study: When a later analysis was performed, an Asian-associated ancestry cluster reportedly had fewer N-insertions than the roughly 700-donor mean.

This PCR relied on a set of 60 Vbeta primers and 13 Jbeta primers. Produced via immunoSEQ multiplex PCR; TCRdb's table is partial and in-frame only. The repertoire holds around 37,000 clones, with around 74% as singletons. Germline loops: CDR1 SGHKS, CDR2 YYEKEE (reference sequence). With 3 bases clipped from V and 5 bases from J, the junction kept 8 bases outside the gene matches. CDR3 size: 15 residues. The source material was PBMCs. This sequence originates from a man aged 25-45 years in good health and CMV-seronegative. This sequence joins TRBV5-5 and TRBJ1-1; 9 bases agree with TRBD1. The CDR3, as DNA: TGTGCCAGCAGCTCCCACGGACAGGGGAGGACTGAAGCTTTCTTT. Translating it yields CASSSHGQGRTEAFF.